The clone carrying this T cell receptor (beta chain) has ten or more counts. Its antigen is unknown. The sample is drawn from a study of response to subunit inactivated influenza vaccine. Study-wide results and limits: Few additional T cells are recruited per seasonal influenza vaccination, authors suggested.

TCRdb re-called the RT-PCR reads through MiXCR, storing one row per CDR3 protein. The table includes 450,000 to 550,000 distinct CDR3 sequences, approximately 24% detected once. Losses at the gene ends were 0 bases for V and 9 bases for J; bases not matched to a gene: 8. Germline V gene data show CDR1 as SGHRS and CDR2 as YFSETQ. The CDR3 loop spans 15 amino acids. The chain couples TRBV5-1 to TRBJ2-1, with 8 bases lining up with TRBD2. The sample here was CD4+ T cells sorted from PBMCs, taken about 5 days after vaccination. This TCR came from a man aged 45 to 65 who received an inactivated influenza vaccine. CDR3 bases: TGCGCCAGCAGCTTGGCCGACCTAGCGGGCGGTGAGCAGTTCTTC. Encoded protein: CASSLADLAGGEQFF.